This TCR beta chain was observed in a study of cytomegalovirus exposure and HLA in healthy donors. Turning to this clone: Its specificity is not known.

Study outcomes and limitations: Most TCR sequences were rare, but some public TCRs occurred in many donors. A few of the chains that were CMV-associated were confirmed in vitro to be specific for CMV antigens. TCR clusters originating in the first cohort tended to co-occur in the roughly 120 validation repertoires, according to a later analysis.

Profiling relied on immunoSEQ multiplex PCR, and the TCRdb table lists in-frame clones only, not all of them. The sample consists of 100,000 or so clones, 86% of them appearing once. The sequence was obtained from a woman between 18 and 29 years old in good health and CMV-seropositive. Sequencing was performed on PBMCs.

CDR3 region: CASSVELSYEQYF. CDR3 sequence (DNA): TGTGCCAGCAGTGTGGAGCTCTCCTACGAGCAGTACTTC. The rearrangement joins TRBV2 to TRBJ2-7; unclear D gene. Germline lookup yields CDR1 SNHLY and CDR2 FYNNEI. The CDR3 length is 13 residues. V gave up 4 bases and J gave up 0 bases, with 7 bases separating them. Drawing the rest from reference TRBV2 and TRBJ2-7, the complete variable domain is EPEVTQTPSHQVTQMGQEVILRCVPISNHLYFYWYRQILGQKVEFLVSFYNNEISEKSEIFDDQFSVERPDGSNFTLKIRSTKLEDSAMYFCASSVELSYEQYFGPGTRLTVT.